This T cell receptor beta chain was found in a study of neoadjuvant anti-PD-1 for oral cavity cancer. Overall study results and limits: Only a few patients per response group were TCR-analyzed; validation needed.

The time point was: after neoadjuvant nivolumab, at surgical resection. Germline lookup yields CDR1 LGHNA and CDR2 YNFKEQ. After removal of 3 bases from V and 7 bases from J, the junction contained 4 bases not matched to a gene. The CDR3 runs 15 residues. Profiled with immunoSEQ multiplex PCR; TCRdb holds only in-frame clones, not every one. The sample includes about 68,000 clones, about 85% of them seen just once. For this clone: As yet, its antigen is unknown.

The sequence came from a person aged 40-85 years with oral cavity squamous cell carcinoma. The sequences come from PBMCs, collected after nivolumab (anti-PD-1) treatment. The chain links TRBV4-2 to TRBJ2-1; 12 bases fit TRBD1. CDR3 residues: CASSHPGQGANEQFF. The DNA for the CDR3 is TGTGCCAGCAGCCATCCGGGACAGGGGGCTAATGAGCAGTTCTTC.